Each of the 23 T cell receptor beta chains below was sequenced from the same sample in a study of regulatory T cells in long-lasting Graves disease. Time point of the sample: persistent/refractory GD, antithyroid drugs over 5 years with positive TRAb. PBMC-derived RNA was used for the TCR library. Combining iRepertoire HTBI primers with Arm-PCR of CDR3 regions, the authors built TCR beta libraries. TCRdb fed the multiplex PCR reads into MiXCR, producing one record per CDR3 protein. Counted here are hundreds of thousands of distinct CDR3 sequences, 20% occurring once; the ten biggest clones make up less than 25%. The sequencing here drew on peripheral blood mononuclear cells (PBMCs), taken when the disease was refractory, from a patient treated with antithyroid drugs. The receptors originated from a female donor with Graves disease.

The genes are TRBV6-5 and TRBJ1-5; the match to TRBD1 covers 10 bases. Trimming took 6 bases from V and 3 from J; bases not matched to a gene: 8. The CDR3 runs to 16 residues. Germline CDR1 and CDR2: MNHEY and SVGAGI. In DNA, the CDR3 is TGTGCCAGCAGATACAGACAGGGGGCTTTCAATCAGCCCCAGCATTTT. Amino acids: CASRYRQGAFNQPQHF.

This clonotype came up many times. The chain employs TRBV7-9 and TRBJ1-1; D ambiguous. Between the trimmed V and J ends, which lost 5 bases and 1 base, there was a span of 8 bases. The CDR3 has 13 residues. Germline V CDR1 and CDR2: SEHNR, FQNEAQ (reference sequence). The CDR3 spells CASSRLANTEAFF. Here the CDR3 DNA reads TGTGCCAGCAGCCGGTTAGCGAACACTGAAGCTTTCTTT. Full variable domain (remainder filled in from reference TRBV7-9 and TRBJ1-1): DTGVSQNPRHKITKRGQNVTFRCDPISEHNRLYWYRQTLGQGPEFLTYFQNEAQLEKSRLLSDRFSAERPKGSFSTLEIQRTEQGDSAMYLCASSRLANTEAFFGQGTRLTVV.

This clonotype has a handful of counts. The gene calls are TRBV7-9 and TRBJ1-2; no clear D. V lost 5 bases and J 1 base, leaving 17 bases between the germline ends. Germline CDR1 is SEHNR and CDR2 is FQNEAQ (reference sequence). The CDR3 contains 16 residues. The CDR3 nucleotides read TGTGCCAGCAGCGGTTTCCCGACTGCAGATAACTATGGCTACACCTTC. Protein product: CASSGFPTADNYGYTF.

The chain combines TRBV20-1 with TRBJ2-7, with a weak D call TRBD2 (5 bases). Germline CDR1 is DFQATT and CDR2 is SNEGSKA (reference sequence). The CDR3 contains 13 residues. V gave up 1 base and J gave up 13 bases, with 20 bases separating them. CDR3 DNA: TGCAGTGCTAGAGCCCCTCTTAGGGAGCTATTCTACTTC. Its protein product is CSARAPLRELFYF.

This chain uses TRBV6-5 with TRBJ1-1; the D gene is possibly TRBD1 (5 bases). Germline CDR1 and CDR2: MNHEY and SVGAGI. Trimming left V 4 bases short and J 2 bases short, with 20 bases between. The length of the CDR3 is 17 residues. CDR3 sequence (DNA): TGTGCCAGCAGTTCACCGAACCTCGATGACAGTAACACTGAAGCTTTCTTT. Translating it yields CASSSPNLDDSNTEAFF.

The chain combines TRBV29-1 with TRBJ2-2, with 7 nucleotides matching TRBD2. This CDR3 region has 16 residues. J was trimmed by 4 bases and V by 0 bases; bases with no gene match: 8. The germline V gene has CDR1 SQVTM and CDR2 ANQGSEA. CDR3 loop: CSVEEFGLEGTGELFF. The CDR3 DNA reads as TGCAGCGTTGAAGAATTCGGACTAGAGGGCACCGGGGAGCTGTTTTTT.

This clonotype was counted many times. The chain uses TRBV6-2 or TRBV6-3 and TRBJ2-5, with a tentative D call TRBD1 (6 bases). With 8 bases removed from V and 5 bases from J, the gap between germline ends came to 18 bases. CDR3 length equals 14 residues. Germline V gives CDR1 MNHEY, CDR2 SVGEGT. The CDR3 DNA reads TGTGCCAGCCGCGGACAGCCCCCGCAGGAGACCCAGTACTTC. Translation gives CASRGQPPQETQYF.

About this clonotype: A much more abundant neighbour one base away suggests this may be a read error. The chain couples TRBV19 to TRBJ2-2; 9 bases line up with TRBD1. J lost 7 bases, V lost 9 bases, and 3 bases had no gene match. The CDR3 is 12 amino acids. Germline lookup yields CDR1 LNHDA and CDR2 SQIVND (reference sequence). CDR3 in DNA: TGTGCCAGCCAGACAGGGGGCGGGGAGCTGTTTTTT. This encodes CASQTGGGELFF.

The chain recombines TRBV4-3 with TRBJ1-6; D is undetermined. The CDR3 spans 14 residues. V lost 0 bases, J lost 7 bases, and 7 bases lay in between. Germline V gene lookup returns CDR1 LGHNA and CDR2 YSLEER. CDR3 sequence (DNA): TGCGCCAGCAGCCAAGAAAAATCCAATTCACCCCTCCACTTT. Its translation: CASSQEKSNSPLHF.

This clonotype was recorded at least ten times. V usage is TRBV20-1 and J usage is TRBJ2-5, with TRBD1 matching 9 bases. V trimming: 3 bases; J trimming: 5 bases; junction bases outside the gene matches: 1. The CDR3 is 12 residues long. Per germline, CDR1 DFQATT and CDR2 SNEGSKA (reference sequence). The CDR3 is CSARGTGETQYF. The CDR3, as DNA: TGCAGTGCTAGGGGGACAGGGGAGACCCAGTACTTC.

The CDR3 DNA sequence: TGTGCCAGTAGTATAAACGGGAGGAGAGAGCAGTACTTC. Translating gives CASSINGRREQYF. The J gene is TRBJ2-7, the V gene TRBV19; 7 bases match TRBD2. This CDR3 is built from 13 residues. V shed 2 bases, J shed 7 bases, and the junction held 5 bases outside the gene matches. From germline, CDR1 is LNHDA and CDR2 SQIVND (reference sequence).

This clonotype has ten or more counts. The genes are TRBV18 and TRBJ2-7; a possible D gene is TRBD2 (6 bases). Germline assignment: CDR1 KGHSH and CDR2 LQKENI. V was clipped by 4 bases and J by 3 bases, with 10 bases between them. The CDR3 has 13 residues. The CDR3 coding sequence is TGTGCCAGCTCACTAGCGGATTTCTACGAGCAGTACTTC. The encoded protein is CASSLADFYEQYF.

This clonotype showed up many times. V usage is TRBV2 and J usage is TRBJ1-2; D remains unclear. V was clipped by 4 bases and J by 4 bases, with 16 bases between them. CDR1 is SNHLY, CDR2 FYNNEI, per germline. The CDR3 has 15 amino acids. CDR3 in DNA: TGTGCCAGCAGTGGATTCGGTCTCTCGAGCTATGGCTACACCTTC. It codes for CASSGFGLSSYGYTF.

Only one count was recorded for this clonotype. This clone may be a read error of a much larger clone one base away. This is likely a read error, given that the CDR3 carries no conserved phenylalanine or tryptophan at its end. J is TRBJ2-5 and V is TRBV28; D is possibly TRBD2 (6 bases). This CDR3 is built from 15 residues. V gave up 3 bases and J gave up 3 bases, with 14 bases separating them. Germline-derived CDR1 and CDR2 are MDHEN and SYDVKM. DNA for the CDR3: TGTGCCAGCAGTTTCATACTGGCGGGAAAAGAGACCCAGTACTTA. Translated: CASSFILAGKETQYL.

This chain links TRBV6-1 with TRBJ2-3, with 7 bases that match TRBD1. Germline V gene lookup returns CDR1 MNHNS and CDR2 SASEGT. Trimming took 6 bases from V and 2 from J; bases not matched to a gene: 14. The CDR3 extends over 17 amino acids. CDR3 DNA: TGTGCCAGCAGCTCACTCGAGCGTACAGGGGCCACAGATACGCAGTATTTT. Translation: CASSSLERTGATDTQYF.

Ten or more counts support this clonotype. This sequence joins TRBV10-3 and TRBJ2-2; 9 bases fit TRBD1. V lost 6 bases and J lost 0; bases outside the gene matches: 5. This CDR3 region has 16 residues. The germline V gene encodes CDR1 ENHRY and CDR2 SYGVKD. The CDR3 reads CAISKTGGANTGELFF. The CDR3 bases are TGTGCCATCAGCAAAACAGGGGGCGCGAACACCGGGGAGCTGTTTTTT.

This clonotype was counted many times. V is TRBV10-1 and J is TRBJ1-1; D unresolved. The length of the CDR3 is 13 residues. Germline V gene sequence: CDR1 WNHNN, CDR2 SYGVQD (reference sequence). Deletions cut 3 bases from V and 4 bases from J, with 9 bases between. The CDR3 coding sequence is TGCGCCAGCAGTGAAACGCTGCCCACTGAAGCTTTCTTT. Its protein is CASSETLPTEAFF.

In its sample, this clonotype was seen a few times. V usage is TRBV4-2 and J usage is TRBJ2-5; possible D gene TRBD2, 5 bases. The DNA matches TRBJ2-1 better at its end, which makes the J call doubtful. The CDR3 has 15 residues. Germline V lookup: CDR1 LGHNA, CDR2 YNFKEQ. CDR3 region: CASSQVLDSTNEQFF. In nucleotides, the CDR3 is TGTGCCAGCAGCCAAGTCCTGGACTCTACCAATGAGCAGTTCTTC.

V usage is TRBV7-8 and J usage is TRBJ2-3; D gene uncertain. Trimming removed 3 bases from V and 5 bases from J, with 15 bases in between. This CDR3 is built from 15 residues. CDR1 is SGHVS and CDR2 is FQNEAQ in the germline V gene. The CDR3 region has the DNA TGTGCCAGCAGCTTTTACGGCCCGATTGGAGATACGCAGTATTTT. Translation: CASSFYGPIGDTQYF. Supplemented by reference TRBV7-8 and TRBJ2-3, the full variable domain reads GAGVSQSPRYKVAKRGQDVALRCDPISGHVSLFWYQQALGQGPEFLTYFQNEAQLDKSGLPSDRFFAERPEGSVSTLKIQRTQQEDSAVYLCASSFYGPIGDTQYFGPGTRLTVL.

This clonotype was recorded many times. The rearrangement uses TRBV2 and TRBJ2-2; 11 bases agree with TRBD2. This CDR3 is 13 amino acids long. J was trimmed by 4 bases and V by 10 bases; bases with no gene match: 2. Germline assignment: CDR1 SNHLY and CDR2 FYNNEI. The CDR3 loop reads CATGTSGTGELFF. CDR3 DNA: TGTGCCACCGGGACTAGCGGCACCGGGGAGCTGTTTTTT.

CDR3 nucleotides: TGTGCCAGCAGTTTCTATAGCGGGAGCACAGATACGCAGTATTTT. It encodes CASSFYSGSTDTQYF. The chain is built from TRBV27 and TRBJ2-3, with 7 positions matching TRBD2. The ends lost 3 bases at V and 0 bases at J; junction bases unmatched: 3. In germline, CDR1 is MNHEY, CDR2 SMNVEV (reference sequence). The CDR3 has 15 residues.

The V and J genes are TRBV28 and TRBJ2-3; D is perhaps TRBD2 (5 bases). The CDR3 is 14 amino acids. V dropped 3 bases and J dropped 0 bases, with 7 bases sitting between them. Germline CDR1 and CDR2: MDHEN and SYDVKM. The chain's CDR3 is CASSFRGSTDTQYF. The DNA of the CDR3 is TGTGCCAGCAGTTTCCGAGGGAGCACAGATACGCAGTATTTT.

This clonotype has ten or more counts. This rearrangement joins TRBV12-3 or TRBV12-4 to TRBJ2-7; 9 positions agree with TRBD2. The CDR3 has 15 residues. Germline trimming cut 1 base from V and 7 bases from J; bases unmatched to any gene: 8. The CDR3 region has the DNA TGTGCCAGCAGTTTAGAGCGGGAGGTCCCACGGGAGCAGTACTTC. Its protein product is CASSLEREVPREQYF.